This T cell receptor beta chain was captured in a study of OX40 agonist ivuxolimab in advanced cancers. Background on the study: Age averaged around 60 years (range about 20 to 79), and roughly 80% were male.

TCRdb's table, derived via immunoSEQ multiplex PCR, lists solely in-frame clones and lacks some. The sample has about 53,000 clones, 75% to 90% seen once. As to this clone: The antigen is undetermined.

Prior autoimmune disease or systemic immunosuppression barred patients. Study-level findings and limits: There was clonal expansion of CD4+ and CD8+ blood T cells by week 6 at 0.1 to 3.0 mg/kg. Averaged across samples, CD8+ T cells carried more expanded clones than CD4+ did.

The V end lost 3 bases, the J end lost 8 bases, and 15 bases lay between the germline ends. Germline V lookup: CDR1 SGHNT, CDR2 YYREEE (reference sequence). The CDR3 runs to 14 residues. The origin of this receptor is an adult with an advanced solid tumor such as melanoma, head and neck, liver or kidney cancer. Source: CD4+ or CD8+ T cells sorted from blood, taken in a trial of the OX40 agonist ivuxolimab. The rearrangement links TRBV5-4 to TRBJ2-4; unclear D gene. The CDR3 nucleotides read TGTGCCAGCAGCTCGGACCTCTCTGGAGACATTCAGTACTTC. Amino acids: CASSSDLSGDIQYF.